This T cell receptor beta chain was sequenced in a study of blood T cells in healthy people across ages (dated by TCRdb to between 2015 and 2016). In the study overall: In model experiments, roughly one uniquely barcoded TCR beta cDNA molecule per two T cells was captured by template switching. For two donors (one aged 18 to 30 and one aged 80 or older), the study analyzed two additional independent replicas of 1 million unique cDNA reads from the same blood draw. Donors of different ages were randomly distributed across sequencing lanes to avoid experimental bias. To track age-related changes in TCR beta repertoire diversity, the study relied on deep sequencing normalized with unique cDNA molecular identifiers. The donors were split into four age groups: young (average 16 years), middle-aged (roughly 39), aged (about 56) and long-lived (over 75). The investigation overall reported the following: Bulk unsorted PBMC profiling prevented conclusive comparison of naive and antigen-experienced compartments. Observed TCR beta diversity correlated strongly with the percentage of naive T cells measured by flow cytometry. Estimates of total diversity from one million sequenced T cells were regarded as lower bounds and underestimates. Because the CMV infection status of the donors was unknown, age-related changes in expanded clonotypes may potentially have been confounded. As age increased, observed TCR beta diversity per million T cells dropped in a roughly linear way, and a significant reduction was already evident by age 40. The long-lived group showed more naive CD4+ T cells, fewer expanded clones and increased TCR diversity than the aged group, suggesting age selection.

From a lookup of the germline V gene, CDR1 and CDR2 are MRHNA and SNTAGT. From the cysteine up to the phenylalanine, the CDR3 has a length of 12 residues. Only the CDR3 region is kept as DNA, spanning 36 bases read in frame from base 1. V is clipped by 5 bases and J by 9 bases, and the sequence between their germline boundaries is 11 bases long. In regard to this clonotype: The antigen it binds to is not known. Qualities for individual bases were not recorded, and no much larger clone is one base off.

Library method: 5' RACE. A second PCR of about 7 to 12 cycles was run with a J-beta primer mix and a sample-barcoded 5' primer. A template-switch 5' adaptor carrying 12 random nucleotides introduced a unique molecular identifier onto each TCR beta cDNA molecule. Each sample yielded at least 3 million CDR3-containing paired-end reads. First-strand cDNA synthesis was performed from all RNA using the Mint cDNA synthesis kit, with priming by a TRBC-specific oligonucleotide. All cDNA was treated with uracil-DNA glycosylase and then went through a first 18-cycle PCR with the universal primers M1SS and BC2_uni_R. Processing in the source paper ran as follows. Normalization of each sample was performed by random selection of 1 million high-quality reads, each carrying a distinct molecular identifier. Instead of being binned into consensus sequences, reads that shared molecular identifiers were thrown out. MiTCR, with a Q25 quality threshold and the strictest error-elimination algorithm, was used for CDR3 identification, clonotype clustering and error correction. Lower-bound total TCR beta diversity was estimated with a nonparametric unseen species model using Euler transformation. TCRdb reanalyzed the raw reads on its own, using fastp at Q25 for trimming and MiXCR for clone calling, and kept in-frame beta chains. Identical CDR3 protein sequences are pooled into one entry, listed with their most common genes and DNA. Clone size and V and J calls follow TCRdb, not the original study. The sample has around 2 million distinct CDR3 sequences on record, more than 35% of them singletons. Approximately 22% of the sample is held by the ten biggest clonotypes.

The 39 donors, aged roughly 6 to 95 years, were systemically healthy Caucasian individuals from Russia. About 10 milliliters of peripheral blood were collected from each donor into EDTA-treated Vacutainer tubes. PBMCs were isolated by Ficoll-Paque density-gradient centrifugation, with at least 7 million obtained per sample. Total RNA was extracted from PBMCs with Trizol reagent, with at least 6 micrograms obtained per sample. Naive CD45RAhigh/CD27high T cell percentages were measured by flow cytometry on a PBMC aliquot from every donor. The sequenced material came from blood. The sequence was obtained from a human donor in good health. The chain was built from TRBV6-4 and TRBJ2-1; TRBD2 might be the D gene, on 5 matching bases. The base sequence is TGTGCCAGCAGTAAAGACCGGGGTGAGCAGTTCTTC. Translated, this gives CASSKDRGEQFF.